The clone carrying this TCR beta chain showed up just a few times. Its antigen is not known. This sample was included in a study of T-cell memory formation after mild COVID-19. Turning to the study itself: Most TCR clusters belonged to a single donor.

The study, taken as a whole, reports: Certain responding clones were present in pre-infection memory, suggesting participation of cross-reactive memory. Among clones contracting day 15 to 85, CD4/CD8 was balanced, whereas later expanders leaned CD4+.

The CDR3 runs to 14 residues. The V segment lost 0 bases and the J segment 4 bases; nucleotides outside the gene matches: 2. Germline values: CDR1 SGDLS, CDR2 YYNGEE. TCRdb ran MiXCR on the 5' RACE reads and lists one entry per CDR3 protein. Among 350,000 or so distinct CDR3 sequences listed, 20% to 25% were seen once. This sequence originates from a man aged 18 to 29 who had mild COVID-19 (a few samples of this study predate the infection). Cell type and time point are not known. Sequencing input: PBMCs or a T cell subset sorted from them (not recorded which). The chain is built from TRBV9 and TRBJ1-2; TRBD1 matches at 8 bases. CDR3 nucleotides: TGTGCCAGCAGCGTAGCCGGACAGGGCTATGGCTACACCTTC. It is translated as CASSVAGQGYGYTF.